One sample yielded the 30 T cell receptor beta chains listed below, sequenced in a study of regulatory T cells in long-lasting Graves disease. Time point here: newly diagnosed GD, antithyroid drugs for less than 3 months. After RNA was extracted from PBMCs, the TCR library was made from it. Arm-PCR with iRepertoire HTBI primers amplified the CDR3 regions for these TCR beta libraries. TCRdb passed the multiplex PCR reads through MiXCR, listing each CDR3 protein once. The repertoire consists of around 250,000 distinct CDR3 sequences, with just over 20% occurring once and the leading ten covering 14%. The sequences come from peripheral blood mononuclear cells (PBMCs), collected at new diagnosis, from a patient treated with antithyroid drugs. These receptors were taken from a female donor with Graves disease.

This clonotype showed up many times. The chain joins TRBV6-2 or TRBV6-3 to TRBJ2-1, with 7 bases fitting TRBD2. CDR1 and CDR2 (germline): MNHEY, SVGEGT. This CDR3 spans 16 amino acids. V dropped 2 bases and J dropped 2; count of bases not matched to a gene: 6. This CDR3 reads CASSYLGGSPYNEQFF. CDR3 nucleotides: TGTGCCAGCAGTTACCTCGGCGGGAGTCCCTACAATGAGCAGTTCTTC.

This clonotype has ten or more counts. The chain links TRBV29-1 to TRBJ2-3; D remains ambiguous. The CDR3 totals 14 residues. Trimming pared 3 bases from V and 0 bases from J, leaving 10 bases between. Germline CDR1 SQVTM, CDR2 ANQGSEA. As DNA, the CDR3 is TGCAGCGTTGACGGCGTCTCTAGCACAGATACGCAGTATTTT. Residues: CSVDGVSSTDTQYF.

Turning to this clonotype: Given a much more abundant clone one base away, this may be a read error. The chain uses TRBV7-7 and TRBJ2-2; 7 bases are a match to TRBD2. V lost 6 bases and J lost 4; bases outside the gene matches: 5. The CDR3 loop spans 14 amino acids. Germline V gene sequence: CDR1 SSHAT, CDR2 FNYEAQ (reference sequence). The CDR3 loop reads CASSRGVITGELFF. In DNA form, the CDR3 reads TGTGCCAGCAGTCGGGGGGTAATCACCGGGGAGCTGTTTTTT.

This clonotype came up many times. The chain recombines TRBV10-3 with TRBJ2-2; D is undetermined. Germline lookup yields CDR1 ENHRY and CDR2 SYGVKD. The CDR3 contains 13 residues. Trimming removed 10 bases at V and 7 bases at J, with 16 bases between. DNA for the CDR3: TGTGCCACGCACGAGTCGTTGAGCGGGGAGCTGTTTTTT. Translation gives CATHESLSGELFF.

At least ten counts were recorded for this clonotype. This sequence joins TRBV20-1 and TRBJ2-4; TRBD1 agrees at 7 bases. CDR3 length equals 12 residues. Unmatched junction bases numbered 2, after V lost 3 bases and J lost 6 bases. Germline CDR1 DFQATT, CDR2 SNEGSKA (reference sequence). The CDR3 DNA reads TGCAGTGCTAGGGGACAGTTAAACATTCAGTACTTC. This sequence encodes CSARGQLNIQYF.

In this sample, this clonotype turned up many times. The V and J genes are TRBV20-1 and TRBJ2-1, with 10 nucleotides matching TRBD2. The CDR3 sequence is 15 residues long. Per germline, CDR1 DFQATT and CDR2 SNEGSKA (reference sequence). The V and J ends lost 6 bases and 8 bases, in that order; junction bases with no gene match: 13. The CDR3 region has the DNA TGCAGTGCGTCGGAGGCTAGCGGGAGCCCCCATGAGCAGTTCTTC. Its protein is CSASEASGSPHEQFF.

In this sample, this clonotype turned up once. This chain joins TRBV20-1 and TRBJ2-3; 13 bases align to TRBD2. The CDR3 totals 15 residues. J gave up 5 bases and V 6 bases, and 8 bases lay outside the gene matches. Germline-derived CDR1 and CDR2 are DFQATT and SNEGSKA (reference sequence). DNA of the CDR3: TGCAGTGCAAATGGACTAGCGGGAGTTCGAGATACGCAGTATTTT. Amino acid sequence: CSANGLAGVRDTQYF.

Ten or more counts support this clonotype. The chain joins TRBV18 to TRBJ1-1, with D tentatively TRBD1 (6 bases). Germline V gene data show CDR1 as KGHSH and CDR2 as LQKENI. Trimming removed 8 bases at V and 0 bases at J, with 13 bases between. This CDR3 has 14 residues. The CDR3 loop is CASRRGAMNTEAFF. The CDR3 bases are TGTGCCAGCCGCCGGGGGGCCATGAACACTGAAGCTTTCTTT.

This clonotype was seen many times. This rearrangement joins TRBV19 to TRBJ2-3, with TRBD2 matching over 7 bases. V trimming: 7 bases; J trimming: 3 bases; junction bases outside the gene matches: 7. Germline V gives CDR1 LNHDA, CDR2 SQIVND (reference sequence). The CDR3 spans 14 residues. The CDR3 DNA is TGTGCCAGTAACCGGGGAGGGTCGACAGATACGCAGTATTTT. This codes for CASNRGGSTDTQYF.

The rearrangement joins TRBV9 to TRBJ1-2, with a tentative D call TRBD1 (5 bases). The CDR3 sequence is 16 residues long. V dropped 3 bases and J dropped 4 bases, with 19 bases sitting between them. The germline V gene has CDR1 SGDLS and CDR2 YYNGEE. CDR3 nucleotide sequence: TGTGCCAGCAGCGAAGAAGGGGCAACAGGTGCCTATGGCTACACCTTC. It specifies CASSEEGATGAYGYTF.

About this clonotype itself: This may come from a read error, since a much larger clone is one base off. The chain links TRBV2 to TRBJ1-2; D perhaps matches TRBD1 (5 bases). The V gene's germline CDR1 is SNHLY and CDR2 FYNNEI. The CDR3 has 11 residues. This CDR3 is CASSERGGYAF. CDR3 in DNA: TGTGCCAGCAGTGAAAGGGGAGGCTACGCCTTC.

This clonotype was observed a few times. This rearrangement joins TRBV19 to TRBJ2-1; no clear D. Trimming took off 3 bases at V and 6 bases at J, with 9 bases between the two ends. Germline V gives CDR1 LNHDA, CDR2 SQIVND (reference sequence). The CDR3 length is 13 residues. DNA for the CDR3: TGTGCCAGTAGTATTATCGCTAGCAATGAGCAGTTCTTC. Its protein is CASSIIASNEQFF.

This clonotype came up many times. The chain is built from TRBV28 and TRBJ1-5; tentatively, D is TRBD1 (5 bases). The CDR3 sequence is 15 residues long. The ends were cut back, 6 bases at V and 0 bases at J, with 12 bases in the middle. Germline V gene lookup returns CDR1 MDHEN and CDR2 SYDVKM. CDR3 amino acids: CASRNRGYSNQPQHF. The CDR3 DNA sequence: TGTGCCAGCAGAAATAGGGGATATAGCAATCAGCCCCAGCATTTT.

This clonotype was seen ten or more times. This sequence joins TRBV28 and TRBJ1-4; 7 bases align to TRBD1. V lost 4 bases and J lost 6; bases outside the gene matches: 5. The CDR3 runs to 14 residues. Per germline, CDR1 MDHEN and CDR2 SYDVKM. CDR3 region: CASSYGDRDEKLFF. CDR3 nucleotides: TGTGCCAGCAGTTATGGTGACAGGGATGAAAAACTGTTTTTT. Looking up the rest from reference TRBV28 and TRBJ1-4 gives the full variable domain: DVKVTQSSRYLVKRTGEKVFLECVQDMDHENMFWYRQDPGLGLRLIYFSYDVKMKEKGDIPEGYSVSREKKERFSLILESASTNQTSMYLCASSYGDRDEKLFFGSGTQLSVL.

This clonotype was observed at least ten times. The chain carries TRBV6-1 and TRBJ2-3; possible D gene TRBD1, 5 bases. The CDR3 is 13 residues long. V was pared by 8 bases and J by 0 bases, with 9 bases between. The V gene's germline CDR1 is MNHNS and CDR2 SASEGT. The CDR3 spells CASADSSTDTQYF. The CDR3, as DNA: TGTGCCAGCGCCGACAGTAGCACAGATACGCAGTATTTT.

The chain carries TRBV13 and TRBJ2-3; 10 bases are a match to TRBD2. The CDR3 is made up of 16 amino acids. Germline trimming cut 5 bases from V and 1 base from J; bases unmatched to any gene: 6. CDR1 and CDR2 (germline): PRHDT, FYEKMQ (reference sequence). CDR3 in DNA: TGTGCCAGCAGCGATGGACTAGCGGTGGGCACAGATACGCAGTATTTT. Translated, it gives CASSDGLAVGTDTQYF.

The CDR3 reads CAWSKVGGMVAEAFF. The CDR3 DNA reads as TGTGCCTGGAGCAAAGTGGGGGGAATGGTCGCTGAAGCTTTCTTT. The chain has TRBV30 and TRBJ1-1, with D maybe TRBD1 (5 bases). Germline assignment: CDR1 GTSNPN and CDR2 SVGIG (reference sequence). The CDR3 covers 15 residues. V was clipped by 3 bases and J by 6 bases, with 20 bases between them. The variable domain in full, with the rest retrieved from reference TRBV30 and TRBJ1-1, is SQTIHQWPATLVQPVGSPLSLECTVEGTSNPNLYWYRQAAGRGLQLLFYSVGIGQISSEVPQNLSASRPQDRQFILSSKKLLLSDSGFYLCAWSKVGGMVAEAFFGQGTRLTVV.

This clonotype was observed many times. The chain carries TRBV7-8 and TRBJ2-1; the D call may be TRBD1 or TRBD2 (5 bases each). Trimming removed 5 bases from V and 5 bases from J, with 19 bases in between. CDR3 length: 16 residues. Germline V gives CDR1 SGHVS, CDR2 FQNEAQ. For the CDR3, the DNA is TGTGCCAGCAGCCAGGGTTTAGCGTCCCTCCACAATGAGCAGTTCTTC. Amino acid sequence: CASSQGLASLHNEQFF.

The chain links TRBV2 to TRBJ2-5, with D perhaps given as TRBD1 or TRBD2 (5 bases each). The CDR3 contains 16 residues. The germline V gene encodes CDR1 SNHLY and CDR2 FYNNEI. V lost 1 base and J 5 bases, leaving 17 bases between the germline ends. As DNA, the CDR3 is TGTGCCAGCAGTGAAGTGGTGGGGACCGTCGCGGAGACCCAGTACTTC. It codes for CASSEVVGTVAETQYF.

This chain joins TRBV24-1 and TRBJ1-3, with D possibly TRBD1 on 6 matching bases. In germline, CDR1 is KGHDR, CDR2 SFDVKD. This CDR3 has 18 amino acids. V was cut by 1 base and J by 0 bases, with 15 bases left in between. DNA for the CDR3: TGTGCCACCAGTGATTTAGCCGGGGGCGACAACTCTGGAAACACCATATATTTT. Translated, it gives CATSDLAGGDNSGNTIYF.

This clonotype was counted many times. V usage is TRBV20-1 and J usage is TRBJ2-1; TRBD2 agrees at 15 bases. This CDR3 is built from 18 residues. Germline assignment: CDR1 DFQATT and CDR2 SNEGSKA (reference sequence). V lost 6 bases, J lost 0 bases, and 9 bases stayed unmatched. CDR3 sequence: CSAPGTSGRKSSYNEQFF. As DNA, the CDR3 is TGCAGTGCCCCTGGGACTAGCGGGAGGAAAAGCTCCTACAATGAGCAGTTCTTC.

The chain recombines TRBV2 with TRBJ2-7; TRBD1 aligns across 9 bases. Per germline, CDR1 SNHLY and CDR2 FYNNEI. Unmatched junction bases numbered 6, after V lost 6 bases and J lost 0 bases. The CDR3 is made up of 15 amino acids. The CDR3 region is CASRDGQGPSYEQYF. The CDR3 DNA sequence: TGTGCCAGCAGGGACGGACAGGGGCCCTCCTACGAGCAGTACTTC.

This clonotype has ten or more counts. This rearrangement joins TRBV7-9 to TRBJ1-2; D not resolved. Trimming left V 0 bases short and J 8 bases short, with 16 bases between. The CDR3 is made up of 15 amino acids. Germline CDR1 and CDR2: SEHNR and FQNEAQ (reference sequence). The CDR3 bases are TGTGCCAGCAGCTTAGCGCTAAGGGAAATGGGCGGCTACACCTTC. Protein: CASSLALREMGGYTF.

The chain links TRBV20-1 to TRBJ1-3, with 9 nucleotides matching TRBD1. This CDR3 region has 12 residues. The trim removed 6 bases at V and 8 bases at J, leaving 5 bases unmatched. Germline V gives CDR1 DFQATT, CDR2 SNEGSKA (reference sequence). The CDR3 reads CSARQGGDTIYF. The DNA of the CDR3 is TGCAGTGCGAGACAGGGGGGGGACACCATATATTTT.

This sequence joins TRBV2 and TRBJ1-2, with D unresolved. This CDR3 comprises 13 residues. The V and J ends lost 7 bases and 3 bases respectively, with 12 bases between them. Looked up from germline, CDR1 is SNHLY and CDR2 is FYNNEI. CDR3: CASILQNYYGYTF. The CDR3 coding sequence is TGTGCCAGCATCCTACAGAATTACTATGGCTACACCTTC. The full variable domain, rest sourced from reference TRBV2 and TRBJ1-2, is EPEVTQTPSHQVTQMGQEVILRCVPISNHLYFYWYRQILGQKVEFLVSFYNNEISEKSEIFDDQFSVERPDGSNFTLKIRSTKLEDSAMYFCASILQNYYGYTFGSGTRLTVV.

This clonotype was detected many times. The junction departs from germline at one end; a sequencing error may be responsible. The chain employs TRBV5-1 and TRBJ2-3; the D gene is possibly TRBD2 (6 bases). Germline V gene lookup returns CDR1 SGHRS and CDR2 YFSETQ. This CDR3 has 15 amino acids. The CDR3 protein is CASSLEGPGTDTQYF. DNA for the CDR3: TGTGCCAGCAGCTTGGAGGGCCCCGGGACGGATACGCAGTATTTT.

As concerns this clonotype: Here the CDR3 omits its conserved ending phenylalanine or tryptophan, so a read error is the likely source. V and J are TRBV5-5 and TRBJ1-1; no reliable D call. Germline V lookup: CDR1 SGHKS, CDR2 YYEKEE (reference sequence). This CDR3 contains 13 residues. V lost 2 bases to trimming and J lost 1 base, with 6 bases between them. The DNA of the CDR3 is TGTGCCAGCAGCTTACAGACGAACACTGAAGCTTTCTTA. Translated: CASSLQTNTEAFL.

This clonotype was counted a few times. A junction boundary mismatches the germline segment, possibly from a read error. This sequence joins TRBV20-1 and TRBJ2-1; weak D call: TRBD2 (7 bases). Near its end, the DNA agrees better with TRBJ2-5, so the J call may be wrong. Germline CDR1 DFQATT, CDR2 SNEGSKA (reference sequence). The CDR3 is 14 residues long. The CDR3 here is CSVVKGGGVEAQYF. CDR3 nucleotides: TGCAGTGTGGTTAAAGGGGGGGGTGTAGAGGCCCAGTACTTC.

The chain employs TRBV12-3 or TRBV12-4 and TRBJ2-1; D could derive from TRBD1 or TRBD2 (5 bases each). This CDR3 comprises 17 residues. V was cut by 2 bases and J by 9 bases, with 23 bases left in between. The CDR3 region is CASSLPPGTRNHGEQFF. DNA for the CDR3: TGTGCCAGCAGTTTACCCCCCGGGACCCGCAATCATGGTGAGCAGTTCTTC.

The sample holds one count of this clonotype. The chain's CDR3 is CASSFSGTDNSPLHF. CDR3 coding DNA: TGTGCCAGCAGTTTCTCCGGGACAGATAATTCACCCCTCCACTTT. This sequence joins TRBV28 and TRBJ1-6; 7 positions match TRBD1. The CDR3 has 15 residues. After removal of 3 bases from V and 5 bases from J, the junction contained 4 bases not matched to a gene. The V gene's germline CDR1 is MDHEN and CDR2 SYDVKM.